The 26 T cell receptor beta chains below all came from one sample that was sequenced in a study of T cell responses to AZD1222 COVID-19 vaccine. Generated by immunoSEQ multiplex PCR, the TCRdb table keeps only in-frame clones and is missing some. The sample shows approximately 140,000 clones, 80% to 95% of them seen only once. Sequencing was performed on peripheral blood, taken 28 days after the second AZD1222 dose. The source is an adult who received the AZD1222 COVID-19 vaccine.

As regards this clone: Other DNA sequences of this sample code for an identical CDR3. The chain couples TRBV7-9 to TRBJ1-5; D remains unclear. This CDR3 comprises 12 residues. Trimming left V 1 base short and J 2 bases short, with 0 bases between. Germline values: CDR1 SEHNR, CDR2 FQNEAQ (reference sequence). The CDR3 spells CASSLGNQPQHF. Here the CDR3 DNA reads TGTGCCAGCAGCTTAGGCAATCAGCCCCAGCATTTT.

This chain joins TRBV3-1 (or the pseudogene TRBV3-2) and TRBJ1-5, with D unresolved. Trimming shortened V by 1 base and J by 4 bases, and 2 bases separated the two germline ends. The CDR3 runs to 12 residues. CDR1 LGHDT and CDR2 YNNKEL come from the germline V gene (reference sequence). CDR3 sequence reads: CASSQGNQPQHF. The DNA of the CDR3 is TGTGCCAGCAGCCAAGGTAATCAGCCCCAGCATTTT.

The chain uses TRBV11-3 and TRBJ2-2, with a weak D call TRBD2 (6 bases). Germline V gives CDR1 SGHNT, CDR2 YENEEA. Trimming shortened V by 4 bases and J by 3 bases, and 12 bases separated the two germline ends. This CDR3 has 15 residues. CDR3 sequence: CASSSPGSDTGELFF. In nucleotides, the CDR3 is TGTGCCAGCAGCTCTCCCGGGAGTGACACCGGGGAGCTGTTTTTT.

The chain recombines TRBV4-1 with TRBJ2-1; tentatively, D is TRBD1 (5 bases). The CDR3 is made up of 17 amino acids. V was clipped by 0 bases and J by 6 bases, with 18 bases between them. Germline V gene sequence: CDR1 MGHRA, CDR2 YSYEKL. CDR3 sequence: CASSQESGHSSVNEQFF. The DNA for the CDR3 is TGCGCCAGCAGCCAAGAAAGTGGACACTCATCCGTCAATGAGCAGTTCTTC.

The J gene is TRBJ2-1, the V gene TRBV4-3; TRBD1 aligns across 7 bases. CDR3 length: 16 residues. CDR1 and CDR2 (germline): LGHNA, YSLEER. Unmatched junction bases numbered 3, after V lost 0 bases and J lost 1 base. The CDR3 coding sequence is TGCGCCAGCAGCCAAGATTCCAGGGGGTCCTACAATGAGCAGTTCTTC. Residues: CASSQDSRGSYNEQFF.

The chain links TRBV6-6 to TRBJ2-7; 13 bases fit TRBD2. The CDR3 extends over 16 amino acids. Germline assignment: CDR1 MNHNY and CDR2 SVGAGI (reference sequence). Trimming took 2 bases from V and 2 from J; bases not matched to a gene: 3. CDR3 nucleotides: TGTGCCAGCAGTTACCCTGGACTAGCGGGAGCCTACGAGCAGTACTTC. Its protein is CASSYPGLAGAYEQYF.

This chain connects TRBV13 to TRBJ1-2; TRBD1 agrees at 9 bases. CDR1 and CDR2 (germline): PRHDT, FYEKMQ (reference sequence). The J segment lost 5 bases and the V segment lost 5 bases, leaving 12 bases of the junction unmatched. The CDR3 is 16 amino acids. The CDR3, as DNA: TGTGCCAGCAGCCAACACATGGGGACAGGGTGGTATGGCTACACCTTC. Protein product: CASSQHMGTGWYGYTF.

The V gene is TRBV2, the J gene TRBJ2-1, with 7 bases lining up with TRBD1. Trimming took 0 bases from V and 4 from J; bases not matched to a gene: 9. Germline assignment: CDR1 SNHLY and CDR2 FYNNEI. The CDR3 sequence is 17 residues long. The CDR3 protein is CASSEAKGTAPYNEQFF. As DNA, the CDR3 is TGTGCCAGCAGTGAAGCGAAGGGGACAGCCCCGTACAATGAGCAGTTCTTC.

The chain carries TRBV4-1 and TRBJ1-3; 9 bases map to TRBD1. V trimming: 6 bases; J trimming: 4 bases; junction bases outside the gene matches: 4. The CDR3 is 14 amino acids. Germline V CDR1 and CDR2: MGHRA, YSYEKL. The CDR3, as DNA: TGCGCCAGCAGACAGGGGGCGCGGGGAAACACCATATATTTT. Translation: CASRQGARGNTIYF.

J is TRBJ1-1 and V is TRBV6-5; tentatively, D is TRBD1 (5 bases). The V gene lost 6 bases and the J gene lost 2 bases, with 7 bases spanning the gap. CDR1 and CDR2 (germline): MNHEY, SVGAGI. The CDR3 length is 12 residues. The CDR3 DNA is TGTGCCAGCAGCCAGGGAAACACTGAAGCTTTCTTT. Protein product: CASSQGNTEAFF.

The V and J genes are TRBV29-1 and TRBJ1-5; D might be TRBD1 (5 bases). Germline assignment: CDR1 SQVTM and CDR2 ANQGSEA. The CDR3 spans 12 residues. V was pared by 4 bases and J by 4 bases, with 8 bases between. The DNA of the CDR3 is TGCAGCGTTGGGGACTCGAATCAGCCCCAGCATTTT. This gives the protein CSVGDSNQPQHF.

The genes are TRBV27 and TRBJ1-1; TRBD1 might be the D (5 bases). Germline CDR1 and CDR2: MNHEY and SMNVEV (reference sequence). This CDR3 is 17 amino acids long. Trimming removed 1 base from V and 0 bases from J, with 15 bases in between. CDR3 amino acids: CASSLWGVDSVNTEAFF. The DNA of the CDR3 is TGTGCCAGCAGTTTATGGGGGGTTGATTCTGTGAACACTGAAGCTTTCTTT.

This chain links TRBV29-1 with TRBJ2-7, with TRBD2 identical over 10 bases. This CDR3 is built from 19 residues. V lost 3 bases and J lost 4; bases outside the gene matches: 21. The germline gives CDR1 SQVTM, CDR2 ANQGSEA. The CDR3 DNA sequence: TGCAGCGTTGAGGGCGACAGGGAGGCTAGCGGGGGCCTAGGATACGAGCAGTACTTC. This codes for CSVEGDREASGGLGYEQYF.

This chain uses TRBV28 with TRBJ2-7; the D gene is possibly TRBD2 (5 bases). The CDR3 spans 14 residues. V shed 3 bases and J shed 4 bases, with 13 bases lying between them. Germline-derived CDR1 and CDR2 are MDHEN and SYDVKM. CDR3 DNA sequence: TGTGCCAGCAGTTTTTTACTAGTCCTGTACGAGCAGTACTTC. Translation: CASSFLLVLYEQYF.

This chain uses TRBV5-1 with TRBJ1-1, with a weak D call TRBD1 (6 bases). The V end was cut by 3 bases, the J end by 3 bases, with 12 bases between. Germline CDR1 and CDR2: SGHRS and YFSETQ. This CDR3 contains 14 residues. CDR3 sequence: CASSSTGIHTEAFF. As DNA, the CDR3 is TGCGCCAGCAGCTCTACAGGGATTCACACTGAAGCTTTCTTT.

This chain uses TRBV18 with TRBJ2-7; D might be TRBD1 or TRBD2, each matching 6 bases. The CDR3 totals 14 residues. Deletions cut 3 bases from V and 1 base from J, with 10 bases between. Germline V CDR1 and CDR2: KGHSH, LQKENI. The CDR3 reads CASSPVGGSYEQYF. The CDR3 DNA reads as TGTGCCAGCTCACCCGTAGGGGGGTCCTACGAGCAGTACTTC.

The chain links TRBV5-4 to TRBJ1-2, with 9 nucleotides matching TRBD1. CDR1 is SGHNT, CDR2 YYREEE, per germline (reference sequence). Trimming at V came to 0 bases and at J to 0 bases, leaving 0 bases not matched to a gene. There are 15 residues in the CDR3. This chain's CDR3 is CASSLGTGANYGYTF. CDR3 DNA sequence: TGTGCCAGCAGCTTGGGGACAGGGGCTAACTATGGCTACACCTTC.

This clone was detected once. The chain employs TRBV9 and TRBJ1-2; D remains ambiguous. CDR3 length: 15 amino acids. The V gene lost 0 bases and the J gene lost 2 bases, with 11 bases spanning the gap. Germline assignment: CDR1 SGDLS and CDR2 YYNGEE. The chain's CDR3 is CASSVGDPLNYGYTF. The DNA of the CDR3 is TGTGCCAGCAGCGTAGGAGACCCCCTAAACTATGGCTACACCTTC.

The rearrangement joins TRBV6-1 to TRBJ2-7; D gene unclear. The V gene's germline CDR1 is MNHNS and CDR2 SASEGT. The V end was cut by 3 bases, the J end by 1 base, with 7 bases between. This CDR3 is 13 amino acids long. Written as DNA, the CDR3 is TGTGCCAGCAGTGAGGGCCGGTCCTACGAGCAGTACTTC. Protein sequence: CASSEGRSYEQYF.

Concerning this clone: The junction shows a germline mismatch at one end, possibly a read error. The V call is TRBV28, the J call TRBJ1-3, with D unclear. Germline V gene sequence: CDR1 MDHEN, CDR2 SYDVKM. The CDR3 spans 15 residues. The CDR3 DNA sequence: TGTGCCAGCAGTTTAATCCAGGTTTTTGGAGACACCATATATTTT. This sequence encodes CASSLIQVFGDTIYF.

This clone appeared a single time. The rearrangement uses TRBV6-5 and TRBJ1-2; tentative D call: TRBD1 (6 bases). Trimming shortened V by 6 bases and J by 8 bases, and 16 bases separated the two germline ends. The CDR3 runs to 13 residues. Per germline, CDR1 MNHEY and CDR2 SVGAGI. The CDR3 sequence is CASSRLGGSGYTF. The CDR3 DNA reads TGTGCCAGCAGCCGGCTAGGGGGTAGCGGCTACACCTTC.

The chain couples TRBV30 to TRBJ2-7, with 9 bases identical to TRBD2. The CDR3 sequence is 13 residues long. The J segment lost 6 bases and the V segment lost 2 bases, leaving 5 bases of the junction unmatched. Germline V CDR1 and CDR2: GTSNPN, SVGIG (reference sequence). The CDR3 protein is CAWSKGAGGEQYF. CDR3 coding DNA: TGTGCCTGGAGTAAGGGAGCGGGAGGCGAGCAGTACTTC.

J is TRBJ2-5 and V is TRBV28, with D perhaps TRBD1 (6 bases). This CDR3 has 15 residues. The V and J ends lost 2 bases and 1 base respectively, with 11 bases between them. Germline V gene data show CDR1 as MDHEN and CDR2 as SYDVKM. DNA for the CDR3: TGTGCCAGCAGTTTAAGTCAGGGGCCCCAAGAGACCCAGTACTTC. This codes for CASSLSQGPQETQYF.

This chain connects TRBV7-3 to TRBJ1-1; D remains ambiguous. Germline CDR1 SGHTA, CDR2 FQGTGA. The CDR3 contains 14 residues. V lost 5 bases to trimming and J lost 7 bases, with 17 bases between them. The CDR3 DNA follows: TGTGCCAGCAGCCCATCCTCCGGCGAAATTGAAGCTTTCTTT. Translation gives CASSPSSGEIEAFF. Complete variable domain (other parts from reference TRBV7-3 and TRBJ1-1): GAGVSQTPSNKVTEKGKYVELRCDPISGHTALYWYRQSLGQGPEFLIYFQGTGAADDSGLPNDRFFAVRPEGSVSTLKIQRTERGDSAVYLCASSPSSGEIEAFFGQGTRLTVV.

In this sample, this clone turned up once. J is TRBJ1-5 and V is TRBV28; D is undetermined. V was clipped by 5 bases and J by 6 bases, with 14 bases between them. Germline V gene lookup returns CDR1 MDHEN and CDR2 SYDVKM. This CDR3 region has 14 residues. The chain's CDR3 is CASSPPALVQPQHF. The CDR3 nucleotides are TGTGCCAGCAGTCCCCCGGCGCTTGTTCAGCCCCAGCATTTT. The full variable domain, rest sourced from reference TRBV28 and TRBJ1-5, is DVKVTQSSRYLVKRTGEKVFLECVQDMDHENMFWYRQDPGLGLRLIYFSYDVKMKEKGDIPEGYSVSREKKERFSLILESASTNQTSMYLCASSPPALVQPQHFGDGTRLSIL.

The genes are TRBV9 and TRBJ2-7, with TRBD2 matching 9 bases. The V gene end was trimmed by 2 bases and the J gene end by 3 bases; junction bases not matched to a gene: 9. The germline gives CDR1 SGDLS, CDR2 YYNGEE. CDR3 length: 16 residues. CDR3 in amino acids: CASSVQVAGERYEQYF. As DNA, the CDR3 is TGTGCCAGCAGCGTCCAGGTAGCGGGAGAGCGCTACGAGCAGTACTTC.